A selection of T cell receptor beta chains follows, all from one sample in a study of blood T cell repertoires in COVID-19. Sequencing used immunoSEQ multiplex PCR; TCRdb keeps in-frame clones, though not all of them. The repertoire holds 200,000 to 250,000 clones, with 65% to 90% as singletons. Specimen: peripheral blood. The receptors originated from a man aged 50 to 59 with active or convalescent COVID-19. Each CDR3 is given with its conserved first and last residue. Each record gives: V gene, CDR3 protein.

TRBV6-2/TRBV6-3,CASSKPGQGRTGELFF
TRBV5-1,CASSSTASNYGYTF
TRBV28,CASRPQGAGNSPLHF
TRBV7-8,CASSLISSGNEQFF
TRBV18,CASSRPQGDYGYTF
TRBV7-2,CASSLGLPDYNEQFF
TRBV11-2,CASSPTRGLTEAFF
TRBV28,CASSLSGYWETQYF
TRBV4-1,CASSQEPGRAKNIQYF
TRBV6-6,CASSTPGTVAGELFF
TRBV7-9,CASREGQGDEKLFF
TRBV28,CASSRGGLAGTPPTDTQYF
TRBV7-6,CASSLEQGVDNEQFF
TRBV29-1,CSAAVTGFNIQYF
TRBV5-5,CASSFRTRTENEQFF
TRBV7-8,CASRLSRGSTEAFF
TRBV19,CASTPPGGTDTQYF
TRBV7-9,CASSLATGGLETQYF
TRBV4-2,CASSQGGLANTEAFF
TRBV3-1/TRBV3-2,CASQRTSVTDTQYF
TRBV12-3/TRBV12-4,CASRPTGYNEQFF
TRBV7-2,CASSLKQGAGEQFF
TRBV2,CASSEKGGAGTGELFF
TRBV3-1/TRBV3-2,CASSHIGGEQFF
TRBV2,CASSQTGWQGASGNTIYF
TRBV7-8,CASSPRGTSYTPLHF
TRBV5-5,CASSEAGGGYTEAFF
TRBV10-2,CATTGTSGGPSSYNEQFF
TRBV5-1,CASSLVASGRRSDTQYF
TRBV7-2,CASSPQGAGWQPQHF
TRBV7-9,CASSLGAQGAFLETQYF
TRBV28,CASSFYETDYNSPLHF
TRBV23-1,CAKRSPGDRVKWGYEKLFF
TRBV7-9,CASSPRGDSYGYTF
TRBV19,CASSTGGLRAEAFF
TRBV19,CASSLRTGGGETQYF
TRBV14,CASSQDGSNQGASGNTIYF
TRBV7-2,CASSSGLAGTYEQYF
TRBV27,CASSPAGRGFEKLFF
TRBV7-9,CASSLNLVGKLFF
TRBV18,CASSPGQLETNEKLFF
TRBV10-2,CASSESLRGAGANYGYTF
TRBV7-9,CASSLGTGSSNSPLHF
TRBV2,CASSEAGGTEAFF
TRBV7-8,CASSLPTSGQTTGELFF
TRBV4-1,CASSLAVRNTGELFF
TRBV4-1,CASSLSPRAMNTEAFF
TRBV2,CASSVDRGHQPQHF
TRBV28,CASSPLGGANYGYTF
TRBV6-5,CASQRGDGGYEQYF
TRBV7-9,CASSHRTPGYEQYF
TRBV7-2,CASSQVAGGWETQYF
TRBV2,CASSQYRGSVDGYTF
TRBV5-5,CASSFAGGETQYF
TRBV19,CASNPTGGDYGYTF